The subject of this entry is one T cell receptor beta chain. Participants were aged about 18 to 100 years from some 24 US areas. Two negative PCRs, clearance, or symptom resolution were required of recovered Cohort 3 donors. Trimming took 4 bases from V and 1 from J, leaving 14 bases between them. The germline V gene encodes CDR1 SGHDT and CDR2 YYEEEE. The CDR3 length is 15 residues. Assay: immunoSEQ multiplex PCR; the TCRdb copy retains only in-frame clones and omits some. This table holds a few hundred thousand clones, about 83% found once. This sample was taken from a study of blood T cell repertoires in COVID-19. Study-level information: Whether acute or convalescent, the COVID-19 samples came from the United States, Italy and Spain. PBMCs, B-cell-depleted T cells, or T cells were the source of the cDNA or gDNA that made up the material.

The sample was PBMCs or T cells enriched from blood (not recorded which). This sequence was found in a woman aged 45 to 65 who had recovered from COVID-19. The rearrangement links TRBV5-6 to TRBJ1-2; D gene ambiguous. DNA of the CDR3: TGTGCCAGCAGCCCCCATCCAGGAGGTAACTATGGCTACACCTTC. As protein: CASSPHPGGNYGYTF.